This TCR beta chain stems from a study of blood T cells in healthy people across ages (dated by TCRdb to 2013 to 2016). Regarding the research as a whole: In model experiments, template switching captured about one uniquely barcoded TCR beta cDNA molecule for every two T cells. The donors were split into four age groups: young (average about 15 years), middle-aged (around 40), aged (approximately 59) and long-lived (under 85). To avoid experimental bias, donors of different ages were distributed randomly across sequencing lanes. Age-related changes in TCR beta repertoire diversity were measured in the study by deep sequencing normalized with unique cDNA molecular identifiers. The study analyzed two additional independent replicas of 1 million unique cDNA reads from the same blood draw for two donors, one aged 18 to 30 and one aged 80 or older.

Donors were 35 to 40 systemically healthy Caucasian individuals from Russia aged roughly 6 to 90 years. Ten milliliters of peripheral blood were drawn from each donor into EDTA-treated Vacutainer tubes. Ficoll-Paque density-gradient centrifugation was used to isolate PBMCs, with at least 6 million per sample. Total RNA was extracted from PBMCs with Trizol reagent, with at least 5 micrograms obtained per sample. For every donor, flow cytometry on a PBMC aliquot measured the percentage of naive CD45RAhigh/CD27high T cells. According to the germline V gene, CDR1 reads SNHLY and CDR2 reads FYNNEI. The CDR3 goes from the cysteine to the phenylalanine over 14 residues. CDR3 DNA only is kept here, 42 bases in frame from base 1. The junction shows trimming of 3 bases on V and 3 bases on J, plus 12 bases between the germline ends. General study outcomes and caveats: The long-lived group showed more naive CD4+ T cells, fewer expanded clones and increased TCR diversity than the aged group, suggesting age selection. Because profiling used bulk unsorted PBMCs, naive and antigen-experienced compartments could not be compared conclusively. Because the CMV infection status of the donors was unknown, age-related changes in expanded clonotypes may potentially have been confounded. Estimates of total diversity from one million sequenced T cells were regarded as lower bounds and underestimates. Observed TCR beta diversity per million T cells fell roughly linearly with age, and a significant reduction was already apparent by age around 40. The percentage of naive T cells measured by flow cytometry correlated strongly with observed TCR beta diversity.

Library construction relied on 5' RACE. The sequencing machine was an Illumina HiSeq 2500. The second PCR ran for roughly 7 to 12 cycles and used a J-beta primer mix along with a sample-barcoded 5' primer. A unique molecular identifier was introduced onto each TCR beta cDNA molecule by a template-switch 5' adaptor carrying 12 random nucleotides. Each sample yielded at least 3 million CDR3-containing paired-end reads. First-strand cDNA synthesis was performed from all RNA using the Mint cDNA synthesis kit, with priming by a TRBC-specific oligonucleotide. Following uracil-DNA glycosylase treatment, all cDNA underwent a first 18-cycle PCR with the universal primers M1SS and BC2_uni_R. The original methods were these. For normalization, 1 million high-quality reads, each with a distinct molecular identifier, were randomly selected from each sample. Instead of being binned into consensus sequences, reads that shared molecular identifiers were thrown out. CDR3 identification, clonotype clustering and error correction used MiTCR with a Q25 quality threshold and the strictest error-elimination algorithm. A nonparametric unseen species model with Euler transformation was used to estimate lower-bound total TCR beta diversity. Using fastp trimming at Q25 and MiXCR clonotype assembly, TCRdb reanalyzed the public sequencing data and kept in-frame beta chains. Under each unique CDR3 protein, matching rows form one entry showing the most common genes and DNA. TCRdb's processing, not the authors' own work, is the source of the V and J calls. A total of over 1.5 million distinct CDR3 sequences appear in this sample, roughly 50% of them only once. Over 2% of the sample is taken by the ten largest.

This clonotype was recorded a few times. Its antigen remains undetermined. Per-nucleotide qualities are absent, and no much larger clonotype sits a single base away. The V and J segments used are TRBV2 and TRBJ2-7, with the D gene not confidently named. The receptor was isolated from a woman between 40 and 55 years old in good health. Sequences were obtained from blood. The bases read TGTGCCAGCAGTGAGCCCCCGAGGATCTACGAGCAGTACTTC. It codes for CASSEPPRIYEQYF. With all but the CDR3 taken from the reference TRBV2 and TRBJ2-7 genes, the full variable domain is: EPEVTQTPSHQVTQMGQEVILRCVPISNHLYFYWYRQILGQKVEFLVSFYNNEISEKSEIFDDQFSVERPDGSNFTLKIRSTKLEDSAMYFCASSEPPRIYEQYFGPGTRLTVT.